Below, 14 T cell receptor beta chains from the same sample are listed, as sequenced in a study of shared clonotypes between healthy human individuals. Sequencing was performed with immunoSEQ multiplex PCR; in TCRdb, only in-frame clones are kept and a portion is missing. The data show around 2,000,000 clones, with around 96% seen just once and 1% to 1.5% held by the top ten. Naive CD8 isolation took CD45RO-negative cells positively selected for CCR7 and excluded terminally differentiated effector memory CD45RA+ cells. The sequenced sample was naive CD8+ T cells sorted from blood. The receptors shown here come from a man younger than 35 in good health.

The chain carries TRBV5-6 and TRBJ2-7; D possibly matches TRBD1 or TRBD2 (7 bases each). CDR3 length: 13 residues. V was shortened by 2 bases and J by 6 bases, with 12 bases between the two germline ends. Germline V lookup: CDR1 SGHDT, CDR2 YYEEEE. The CDR3 sequence: CASSFLRGGEQYF. In DNA, the CDR3 is TGTGCCAGCAGCTTTCTCAGGGGGGGCGAGCAGTACTTC.

The CDR3 region is CASSLGGIEQFF. In nucleotides, the CDR3 is TGTGCCAGCAGTTTAGGAGGGATTGAGCAGTTCTTC. The V gene is TRBV27, the J gene TRBJ2-1; D might be TRBD2 (6 bases). Trimming left V 2 bases short and J 9 bases short, with 8 bases between. The CDR3 is 12 amino acids. Germline V gives CDR1 MNHEY, CDR2 SMNVEV (reference sequence).

The chain uses TRBV11-2 and TRBJ2-2, with a tentative D call TRBD1 (6 bases). The V end was cut by 4 bases, the J end by 4 bases, with 22 bases between. This CDR3 has 18 residues. From germline, CDR1 is SGHAT and CDR2 FQNNGV. CDR3 sequence reads: CASSSPPTGPRVTGELFF. CDR3 sequence (DNA): TGTGCCAGCAGCTCCCCGCCGACAGGCCCCCGGGTCACCGGGGAGCTGTTTTTT. The full variable domain, rest sourced from reference TRBV11-2 and TRBJ2-2, is EAGVAQSPRYKIIEKRQSVAFWCNPISGHATLYWYQQILGQGPKLLIQFQNNGVVDDSQLPKDRFSAERLKGVDSTLKIQPAKLEDSAVYLCASSSPPTGPRVTGELFFGEGSRLTVL.

The gene calls are TRBV30 and TRBJ2-1; D possibly uses TRBD1 or TRBD2 (6 bases each). Looked up from germline, CDR1 is GTSNPN and CDR2 is SVGIG (reference sequence). This CDR3 contains 14 residues. Trimming took off 4 bases at V and 4 bases at J, with 14 bases between the two ends. The CDR3 DNA reads as TGTGCCTGGACGATGGGGGGCGATTACAATGAGCAGTTCTTC. Encoded protein: CAWTMGGDYNEQFF.

The V call is TRBV19, the J call TRBJ1-2; D is unresolved. V was pared by 2 bases and J by 4 bases, with 11 bases between. This CDR3 has 14 residues. Germline-derived CDR1 and CDR2 are LNHDA and SQIVND (reference sequence). CDR3 sequence reads: CASSIRSLFYGYTF. The CDR3 DNA follows: TGTGCCAGTAGTATACGTTCCCTTTTCTATGGCTACACCTTC.

This clone was counted once. The chain links TRBV27 to TRBJ2-1, with 9 nucleotides matching TRBD2. J gave up 5 bases and V 2 bases, and 4 bases lay outside the gene matches. The CDR3 length is 15 residues. The V gene's germline CDR1 is MNHEY and CDR2 SMNVEV (reference sequence). The CDR3 loop is CASSLTAGGDNEQFF. The DNA of the CDR3 is TGTGCCAGCAGTTTAACCGCGGGGGGGGACAATGAGCAGTTCTTC.

The chain has TRBV11-1 and TRBJ2-3, with 9 nucleotides matching TRBD2. V was clipped by 7 bases and J by 3 bases; unmatched bases: 8. The CDR3 covers 15 residues. Germline V gene sequence: CDR1 SGHAT, CDR2 FQDESV (reference sequence). CDR3 sequence: CASTTIAGVTDTQYF. As DNA, the CDR3 is TGTGCCAGCACCACTATAGCGGGGGTAACAGATACGCAGTATTTT.

The chain couples TRBV5-6 to TRBJ2-1; D gene uncertain. The length of the CDR3 is 15 residues. Germline-derived CDR1 and CDR2 are SGHDT and YYEEEE. V lost 0 bases and J 0 bases, leaving 7 bases between the germline ends. CDR3 nucleotide sequence: TGTGCCAGCAGCTTGGGCGCTGACTCCTACAATGAGCAGTTCTTC. Translated: CASSLGADSYNEQFF.

The CDR3 region is CASISHGGEDTDTQYF. Here the CDR3 DNA reads TGTGCCAGCATCAGCCATGGCGGGGAGGACACAGATACGCAGTATTTT. The chain recombines TRBV2 with TRBJ2-3; maybe TRBD2 (6 bases). This CDR3 comprises 16 residues. Trimming left V 7 bases short and J 2 bases short, with 19 bases between. CDR1 is SNHLY and CDR2 is FYNNEI in the germline V gene.

This clone was found once. The J gene is TRBJ2-1, the V gene TRBV13; TRBD2 matches at 12 bases. Germline V gives CDR1 PRHDT, CDR2 FYEKMQ (reference sequence). J lost 8 bases, V lost 7 bases, and 12 bases had no gene match. There are 16 residues in the CDR3. The CDR3 region has the DNA TGTGCCAGCACCCAATCGCTAGCGGGAGGGGGAGATGAGCAGTTCTTC. Protein: CASTQSLAGGGDEQFF.

About this clone: Other DNA sequences from this sample encode an identical CDR3 as well. The chain employs TRBV29-1 and TRBJ2-7, with D perhaps TRBD1 or TRBD2 (5 bases each). CDR1 is SQVTM, CDR2 ANQGSEA, per germline. The CDR3 is 13 amino acids. V was shortened by 4 bases and J by 1 base, with 11 bases between the two germline ends. The CDR3 loop is CSVGPGTSYEQYF. For the CDR3, the DNA is TGCAGCGTTGGTCCTGGGACGTCCTACGAGCAGTACTTC.

CDR3 DNA sequence: TGCGCCAGCAGTGACGGGGGGGGGAGTGAGACCCAGTACTTC. Its protein product is CASSDGGGSETQYF. The J gene is TRBJ2-5, the V gene TRBV10-2; 8 nucleotides line up with TRBD2. Germline CDR1 reads WSHSY; CDR2 reads SAAADI. Germline trimming cut 3 bases from V and 5 bases from J; bases unmatched to any gene: 5. There are 14 residues in the CDR3.

This chain uses TRBV6-5 with TRBJ2-7, with D perhaps TRBD1 (5 bases). The CDR3 is 13 residues long. Trimming shortened V by 2 bases and J by 5 bases, and 10 bases separated the two germline ends. Germline V gene lookup returns CDR1 MNHEY and CDR2 SVGAGI. CDR3 sequence (DNA): TGTGCCAGCAGTTACGCAGGGCTCGACGAGCAGTACTTC. Translation gives CASSYAGLDEQYF.

The chain combines TRBV6-5 with TRBJ2-7; D gene unclear. The CDR3 totals 14 residues. V shed 2 bases and J shed 5 bases, with 13 bases lying between them. Germline CDR1 and CDR2: MNHEY and SVGAGI. Here the CDR3 DNA reads TGTGCCAGCAGTTACGGCGGAGAGGCGGACGAGCAGTACTTC. It yields the protein CASSYGGEADEQYF.